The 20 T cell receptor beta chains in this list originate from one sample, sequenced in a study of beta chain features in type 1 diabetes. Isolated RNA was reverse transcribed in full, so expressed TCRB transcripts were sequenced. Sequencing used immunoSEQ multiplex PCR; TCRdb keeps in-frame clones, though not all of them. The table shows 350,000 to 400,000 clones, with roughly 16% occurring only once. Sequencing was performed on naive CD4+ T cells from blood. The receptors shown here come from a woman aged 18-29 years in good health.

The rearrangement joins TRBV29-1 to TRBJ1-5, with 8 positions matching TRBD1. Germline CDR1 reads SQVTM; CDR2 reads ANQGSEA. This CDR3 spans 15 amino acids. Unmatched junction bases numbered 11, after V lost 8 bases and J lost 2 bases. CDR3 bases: TGCAGCATAAGCCGGACAGGGTACGGCAATCAGCCCCAGCATTTT. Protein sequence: CSISRTGYGNQPQHF. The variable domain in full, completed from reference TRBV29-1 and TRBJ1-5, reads SAVISQKPSRDICQRGTSLTIQCQVDSQVTMMFWYRQQPGQSLTLIATANQGSEATYESGFVIDKFPISRPNLTFSTLTVSNMSPEDSSIYLCSISRTGYGNQPQHFGDGTRLSIL.

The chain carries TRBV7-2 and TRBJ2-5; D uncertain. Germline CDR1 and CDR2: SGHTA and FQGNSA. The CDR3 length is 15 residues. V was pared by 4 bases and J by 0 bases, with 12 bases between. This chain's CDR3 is CASSSMTLYQETQYF. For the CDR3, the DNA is TGTGCCAGCAGCTCTATGACATTGTACCAAGAGACCCAGTACTTC.

The CDR3 nucleotides are TGTGCCAGCAGCGGGGGGGCCCACAATGAGCAGTTCTTC. Translating it yields CASSGGAHNEQFF. The chain has TRBV5-4 and TRBJ2-1, with D maybe TRBD2 (7 bases). Germline V gene data show CDR1 as SGHNT and CDR2 as YYREEE (reference sequence). CDR3 length: 13 residues. The germline V and J ends were trimmed by 4 bases and 5 bases, with 10 bases remaining between them.

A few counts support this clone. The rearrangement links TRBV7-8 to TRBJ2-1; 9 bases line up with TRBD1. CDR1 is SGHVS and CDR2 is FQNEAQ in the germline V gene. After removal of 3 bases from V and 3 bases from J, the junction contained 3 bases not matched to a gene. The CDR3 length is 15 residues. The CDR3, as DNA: TGTGCCAGCAGCTTCCGGGACAGGGTCTACAATGAGCAGTTCTTC. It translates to CASSFRDRVYNEQFF.

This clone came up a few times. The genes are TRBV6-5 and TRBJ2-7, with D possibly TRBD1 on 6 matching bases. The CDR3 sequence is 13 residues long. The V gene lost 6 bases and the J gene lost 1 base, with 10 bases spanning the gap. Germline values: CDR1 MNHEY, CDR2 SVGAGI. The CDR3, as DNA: TGTGCCAGCAGGTGGACAGATTCCTACGAGCAGTACTTC. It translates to CASRWTDSYEQYF.

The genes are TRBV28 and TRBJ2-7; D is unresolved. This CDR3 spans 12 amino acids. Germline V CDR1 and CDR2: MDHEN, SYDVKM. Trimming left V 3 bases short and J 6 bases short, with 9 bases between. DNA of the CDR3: TGTGCCAGCAGTTTGGCAGGCTTCGAGCAGTACTTC. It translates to CASSLAGFEQYF. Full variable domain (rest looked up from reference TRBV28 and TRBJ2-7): DVKVTQSSRYLVKRTGEKVFLECVQDMDHENMFWYRQDPGLGLRLIYFSYDVKMKEKGDIPEGYSVSREKKERFSLILESASTNQTSMYLCASSLAGFEQYFGPGTRLTVT.

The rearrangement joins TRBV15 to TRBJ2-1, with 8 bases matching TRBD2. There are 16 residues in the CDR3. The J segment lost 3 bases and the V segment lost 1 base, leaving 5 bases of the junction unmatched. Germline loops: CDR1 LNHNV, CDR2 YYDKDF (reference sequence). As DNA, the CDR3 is TGTGCCACCAGCAGAGCGGGAGGGAGTCGCTACAATGAGCAGTTCTTC. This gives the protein CATSRAGGSRYNEQFF.

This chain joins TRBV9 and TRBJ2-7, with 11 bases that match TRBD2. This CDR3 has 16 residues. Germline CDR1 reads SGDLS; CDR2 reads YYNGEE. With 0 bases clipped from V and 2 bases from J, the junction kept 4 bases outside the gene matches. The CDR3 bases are TGTGCCAGCAGCGTAGGACTAGCGGGAAACGCCTACGAGCAGTACTTC. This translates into CASSVGLAGNAYEQYF.

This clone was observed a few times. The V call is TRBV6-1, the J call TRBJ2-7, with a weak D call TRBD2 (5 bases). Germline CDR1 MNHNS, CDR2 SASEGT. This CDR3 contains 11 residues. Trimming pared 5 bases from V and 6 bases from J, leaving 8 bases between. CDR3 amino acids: CASSLTSEQYF. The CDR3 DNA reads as TGTGCCAGCAGTCTCACTAGCGAGCAGTACTTC.

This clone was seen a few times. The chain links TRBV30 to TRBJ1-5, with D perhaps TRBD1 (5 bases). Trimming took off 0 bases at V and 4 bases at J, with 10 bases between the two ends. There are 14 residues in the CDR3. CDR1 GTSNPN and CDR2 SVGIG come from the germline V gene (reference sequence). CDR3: CAWSVAGRNQPQHF. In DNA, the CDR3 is TGTGCCTGGAGTGTAGCGGGGCGGAATCAGCCCCAGCATTTT. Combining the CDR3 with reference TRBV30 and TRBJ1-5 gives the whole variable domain SQTIHQWPATLVQPVGSPLSLECTVEGTSNPNLYWYRQAAGRGLQLLFYSVGIGQISSEVPQNLSASRPQDRQFILSSKKLLLSDSGFYLCAWSVAGRNQPQHFGDGTRLSIL.

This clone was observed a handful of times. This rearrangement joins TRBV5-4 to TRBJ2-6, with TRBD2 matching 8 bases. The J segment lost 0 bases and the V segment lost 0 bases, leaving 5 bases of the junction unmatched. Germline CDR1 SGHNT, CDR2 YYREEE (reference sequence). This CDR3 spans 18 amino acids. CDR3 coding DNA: TGTGCCAGCAGCTTGGTGGGGCGGGAGGTCTCTGGGGCCAACGTCCTGACTTTC. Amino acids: CASSLVGREVSGANVLTF.

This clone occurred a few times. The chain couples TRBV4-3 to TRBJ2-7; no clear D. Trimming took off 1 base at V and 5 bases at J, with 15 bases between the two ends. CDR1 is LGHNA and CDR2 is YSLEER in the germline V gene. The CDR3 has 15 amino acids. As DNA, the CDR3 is TGCGCCAGCAGCCAAGCTTCTGCCAGGTCCCACGAGCAGTACTTC. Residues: CASSQASARSHEQYF.

CDR3 nucleotides: TGTGCCAGCAGTCTTGACAGGGGCCAAGAGACCCAGTACTTC. The encoded protein is CASSLDRGQETQYF. This chain links TRBV7-9 with TRBJ2-5, with 8 bases matching TRBD1. Trimming cost V 6 bases and J 1 base; bases outside gene matches: 4. The length of the CDR3 is 14 residues. Germline loops: CDR1 SEHNR, CDR2 FQNEAQ (reference sequence).

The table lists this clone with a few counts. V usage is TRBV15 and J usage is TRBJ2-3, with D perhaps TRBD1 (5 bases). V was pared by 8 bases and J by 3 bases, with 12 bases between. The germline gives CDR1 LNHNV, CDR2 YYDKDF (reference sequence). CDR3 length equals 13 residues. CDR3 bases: TGTGCCACCGGGGCAGGGCGTACAGATACGCAGTATTTT. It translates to CATGAGRTDTQYF.

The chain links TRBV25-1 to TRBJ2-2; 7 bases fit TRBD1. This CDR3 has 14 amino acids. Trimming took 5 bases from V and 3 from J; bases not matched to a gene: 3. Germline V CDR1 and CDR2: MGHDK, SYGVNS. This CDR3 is CASSRQGDTGELFF. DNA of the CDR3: TGTGCCAGCAGTCGGCAGGGGGACACCGGGGAGCTGTTTTTT.

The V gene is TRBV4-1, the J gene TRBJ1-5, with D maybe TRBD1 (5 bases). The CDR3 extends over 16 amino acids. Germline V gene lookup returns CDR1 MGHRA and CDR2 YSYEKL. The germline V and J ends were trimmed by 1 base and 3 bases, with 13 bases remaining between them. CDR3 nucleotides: TGCGCCAGCAGCCAAGGGGGGGGAGCGGACAATCAGCCCCAGCATTTT. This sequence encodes CASSQGGGADNQPQHF.

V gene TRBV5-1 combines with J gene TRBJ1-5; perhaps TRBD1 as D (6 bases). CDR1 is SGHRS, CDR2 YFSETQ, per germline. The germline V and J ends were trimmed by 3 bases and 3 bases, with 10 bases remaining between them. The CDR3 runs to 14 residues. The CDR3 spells CASSSGESNQPQHF. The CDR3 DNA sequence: TGCGCCAGCAGCTCAGGGGAGTCCAATCAGCCCCAGCATTTT.

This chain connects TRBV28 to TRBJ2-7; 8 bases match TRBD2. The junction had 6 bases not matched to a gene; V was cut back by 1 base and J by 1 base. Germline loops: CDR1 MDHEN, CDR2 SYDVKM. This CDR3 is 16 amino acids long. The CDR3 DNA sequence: TGTGCCAGCAGTTTATTTCTAGCGGGTGGGTCCTACGAGCAGTACTTC. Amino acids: CASSLFLAGGSYEQYF. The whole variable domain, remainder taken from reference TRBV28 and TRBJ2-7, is DVKVTQSSRYLVKRTGEKVFLECVQDMDHENMFWYRQDPGLGLRLIYFSYDVKMKEKGDIPEGYSVSREKKERFSLILESASTNQTSMYLCASSLFLAGGSYEQYFGPGTRLTVT.

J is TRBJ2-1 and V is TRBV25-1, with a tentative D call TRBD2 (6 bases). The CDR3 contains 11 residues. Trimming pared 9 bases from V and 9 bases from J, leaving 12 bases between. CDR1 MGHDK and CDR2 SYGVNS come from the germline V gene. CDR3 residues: CASGDSAEQFF. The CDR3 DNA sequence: TGTGCCAGTGGGGACTCTGCTGAGCAGTTCTTC.

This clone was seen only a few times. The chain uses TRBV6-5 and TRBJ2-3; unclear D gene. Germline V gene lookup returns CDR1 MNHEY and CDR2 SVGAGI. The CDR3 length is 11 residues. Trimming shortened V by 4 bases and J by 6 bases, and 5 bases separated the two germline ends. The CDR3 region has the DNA TGTGCCAGCAGTTTACTTGATACGCAGTATTTT. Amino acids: CASSLLDTQYF.